This is a list of T cell receptor beta chains from one sample in a study of cytomegalovirus exposure and HLA in healthy donors. Clones were sequenced by immunoSEQ multiplex PCR, and TCRdb holds only the in-frame ones, with some missing. The repertoire holds some 190,000 clones, less than 80% seen once, with 1.5% to 2% in the top ten. Sequencing was done on a sample of PBMCs. All receptors derive from a man younger than 35 in good health and CMV-seronegative. Each CDR3 is given with its conserved first and last residue. Each record gives: J gene, D gene, V gene, clone size, CDR3 DNA, CDR3 protein. D genes are given only for firm matches. Expanded clones are given a class, and other clones once, few, many or no size at all.

j_gene: TRBJ2-1
d_gene: .
v_gene: TRBV2
abundance: .
CDR3nt: TGTGCCAGCGGTAGAGGAACGGGTTCTGGGGAGCAGTTCTTC
CDR3aa: CASGRGTGSGEQFF

j_gene: TRBJ2-4
d_gene: TRBD1
v_gene: TRBV19
abundance: .
CDR3nt: TGTGCCAGTAGTATTGCCGGGACAGGGGGCCTCGGGGCAAACATTCAGTACTTC
CDR3aa: CASSIAGTGGLGANIQYF

j_gene: TRBJ1-2
d_gene: .
v_gene: TRBV19
abundance: .
CDR3nt: TGTGCCAGCTACAGGGATTATGGCTACACCTTC
CDR3aa: CASYRDYGYTF

j_gene: TRBJ2-3
d_gene: TRBD1
v_gene: TRBV28
abundance: once
CDR3nt: TGTGCCAGCCGAAAACCGGGACAGGGGACAGATACGCAGTATTTT
CDR3aa: CASRKPGQGTDTQYF

j_gene: TRBJ1-1
d_gene: TRBD1
v_gene: TRBV7-9
abundance: .
CDR3nt: TGTGCCAGCAGCCCAAGACAGGGCCCGAACACTGAAGCTTTCTTT
CDR3aa: CASSPRQGPNTEAFF

j_gene: TRBJ1-1
d_gene: .
v_gene: TRBV9
abundance: .
CDR3nt: TGTGCCAGCAGCGTAGAAGGGGATTCTGAAGCTTTCTTT
CDR3aa: CASSVEGDSEAFF

j_gene: TRBJ2-2
d_gene: TRBD2
v_gene: TRBV2
abundance: .
CDR3nt: TGTGCCAGCAGGGGGGAACCGGGACTAGATAACACCGGGGAGCTGTTTTTT
CDR3aa: CASRGEPGLDNTGELFF

j_gene: TRBJ2-5
d_gene: .
v_gene: TRBV2
abundance: .
CDR3nt: TGTGCCAGCAGTCTCATGCAGGGGCTCCAAGAGACCCAGTACTTC
CDR3aa: CASSLMQGLQETQYF

j_gene: TRBJ1-2
d_gene: .
v_gene: TRBV10-1
abundance: .
CDR3nt: TGCGCCAGCAGATCCTTTGTCTATGGCTACACCTTC
CDR3aa: CASRSFVYGYTF

j_gene: TRBJ2-3
d_gene: TRBD2
v_gene: TRBV28
abundance: few
CDR3nt: TGTGCCAGCAGTTTGTCGGGACTAGCGGGAGGAGATACGCAGTATTTT
CDR3aa: CASSLSGLAGGDTQYF

j_gene: TRBJ1-5
d_gene: TRBD1
v_gene: TRBV28
abundance: .
CDR3nt: TGTGCCAGCAGGACAGGGTCCCAGCCCCAGCATTTT
CDR3aa: CASRTGSQPQHF

j_gene: TRBJ2-2
d_gene: .
v_gene: TRBV5-1
abundance: .
CDR3nt: TGCGCCAGCAGCCCCGCCGGGCCCGGGGCCGGGGAGCTGTTTTTT
CDR3aa: CASSPAGPGAGELFF

j_gene: TRBJ2-1
d_gene: TRBD2
v_gene: TRBV7-9
abundance: .
CDR3nt: TGTGCCAGCAGTTCCCTATTAGGGACTAGCGGGGGGAATGAGCAGTTCTTC
CDR3aa: CASSSLLGTSGGNEQFF

j_gene: TRBJ2-3
d_gene: TRBD2
v_gene: TRBV5-4
abundance: .
CDR3nt: TGTGCCAGCAGAGATACTAGCGGGGGGGCAGATACGCAGTATTTT
CDR3aa: CASRDTSGGADTQYF

j_gene: TRBJ1-2
d_gene: TRBD1
v_gene: TRBV28
abundance: .
CDR3nt: TGTGCCAGCAGAGTGACCGACAGGGGTGGTGGCTACACCTTC
CDR3aa: CASRVTDRGGGYTF

j_gene: TRBJ1-4
d_gene: .
v_gene: TRBV15
abundance: .
CDR3nt: TGTGCCACCAGCAAGCGGGAGAGTAATGAAAAACTGTTTTTT
CDR3aa: CATSKRESNEKLFF

j_gene: TRBJ1-2
d_gene: .
v_gene: TRBV28
abundance: .
CDR3nt: TGTGCCAGCACCTCGGAGCGTTCAAACTATGGCTACACCTTC
CDR3aa: CASTSERSNYGYTF

j_gene: TRBJ2-7
d_gene: .
v_gene: TRBV2
abundance: .
CDR3nt: TGTGCCAGCAGTGACTACGAGCAGTACTTC
CDR3aa: CASSDYEQYF

j_gene: TRBJ1-6
d_gene: TRBD1
v_gene: TRBV27
abundance: .
CDR3nt: TGTGCCAACAGCCCGGACAGGGTTCGGTCACCCCTCCACTTT
CDR3aa: CANSPDRVRSPLHF

j_gene: TRBJ2-2
d_gene: TRBD1
v_gene: TRBV25-1
abundance: .
CDR3nt: TGTGCCAGCAGTTTAAGGACAGGGGGCACCGGGGAGCTGTTTTTT
CDR3aa: CASSLRTGGTGELFF

j_gene: TRBJ1-5
d_gene: .
v_gene: TRBV7-8
abundance: .
CDR3nt: TGTGCCAGCAGCTTCAGGGAAACTAGCAATCAGCCCCAGCATTTT
CDR3aa: CASSFRETSNQPQHF

j_gene: TRBJ2-3
d_gene: TRBD2
v_gene: TRBV5-6
abundance: few
CDR3nt: TGTGCCAGCAGCTTATTTCTGGGACTAGCGGCCCCTAGCACAGATACGCAGTATTTT
CDR3aa: CASSLFLGLAAPSTDTQYF

j_gene: TRBJ2-1
d_gene: TRBD2
v_gene: TRBV7-9
abundance: .
CDR3nt: TGTGCCAGCGGGACACCCGGGACTAGCAGGTTCTTC
CDR3aa: CASGTPGTSRFF

j_gene: TRBJ2-7
d_gene: TRBD1
v_gene: TRBV6-5
abundance: .
CDR3nt: TGTGCCAGCAGTACCCGGGACAGGACCTACGAGCAGTACTTC
CDR3aa: CASSTRDRTYEQYF

j_gene: TRBJ1-4
d_gene: .
v_gene: TRBV5-3
abundance: .
CDR3nt: TGTGCCAGAAGTCCGGGAGGTGAAAAACTGTTTTTT
CDR3aa: CARSPGGEKLFF

j_gene: TRBJ1-3
d_gene: .
v_gene: TRBV4-1
abundance: .
CDR3nt: TGCGCCAGCAGCCAACAACAGGGCCGAGACTCTGGAAACACCATATATTTT
CDR3aa: CASSQQQGRDSGNTIYF

j_gene: TRBJ2-1
d_gene: .
v_gene: TRBV28
abundance: few
CDR3nt: TGTGCCAGCAGAAATCCGTACCCCCGAGACAATGAGCAGTTCTTC
CDR3aa: CASRNPYPRDNEQFF

j_gene: TRBJ2-7
d_gene: .
v_gene: TRBV7-2
abundance: few
CDR3nt: TGTGCCAGCAGCTCCAGGCCTTCCTACGAGCAGTACTTC
CDR3aa: CASSSRPSYEQYF

j_gene: TRBJ2-1
d_gene: .
v_gene: TRBV27
abundance: few
CDR3nt: TGTGCCAGCAGTTTGGGAAGGGCAGGGAATGAGCAGTTCTTC
CDR3aa: CASSLGRAGNEQFF

j_gene: TRBJ1-1
d_gene: TRBD1
v_gene: TRBV29-1
abundance: .
CDR3nt: TGCAGCGTACAGGGGACGAACACTGAAGCTTTCTTT
CDR3aa: CSVQGTNTEAFF

j_gene: TRBJ1-1
d_gene: .
v_gene: TRBV9
abundance: .
CDR3nt: TGTGCCAGCAGCGTAGTCGCGGGGTTGAACACTGAAGCTTTCTTT
CDR3aa: CASSVVAGLNTEAFF

j_gene: TRBJ1-1
d_gene: .
v_gene: TRBV14
abundance: .
CDR3nt: TGTGCCAGCAGCCAAGTTGTCCCCGGGCGCGGGGGGGTGTCTTTCTTT
CDR3aa: CASSQVVPGRGGVSFF

j_gene: TRBJ2-1
d_gene: TRBD2
v_gene: TRBV10-3
abundance: .
CDR3nt: TGTGCCATCTCCGTTCTAGCGGGAGGCGACAATGAGCAGTTCTTC
CDR3aa: CAISVLAGGDNEQFF

j_gene: TRBJ1-6
d_gene: .
v_gene: TRBV30
abundance: .
CDR3nt: TGTGCCTGTTCCCCCTCGGGGGATTCACCCCTCCACTTT
CDR3aa: CACSPSGDSPLHF

j_gene: TRBJ2-3
d_gene: .
v_gene: TRBV19
abundance: .
CDR3nt: TGTGCCAGTAGTATTGGGACACACACAGATACGCAGTATTTT
CDR3aa: CASSIGTHTDTQYF

j_gene: TRBJ1-1
d_gene: .
v_gene: TRBV7-8
abundance: few
CDR3nt: TGTGCCAGCAGCTTAGGACAGGAAAACACTGAAGCTTTCTTT
CDR3aa: CASSLGQENTEAFF

j_gene: TRBJ2-6
d_gene: TRBD1
v_gene: TRBV5-1
abundance: .
CDR3nt: TGCGCCAGCAGCCTACAGGGGGCTGGGGCCAACGTCCTGACTTTC
CDR3aa: CASSLQGAGANVLTF

j_gene: TRBJ1-5
d_gene: .
v_gene: TRBV6-5
abundance: .
CDR3nt: TGTGCCAGCAGCGCACAGGGCCTCCATCAGCCCCAGCATTTT
CDR3aa: CASSAQGLHQPQHF

j_gene: TRBJ1-6
d_gene: .
v_gene: TRBV7-9
abundance: .
CDR3nt: TGTGCCAGCAGCCCAGGTGGGGGGTCGTCCCGCCCCGCCGGCTCACCCCTCCACTTT
CDR3aa: CASSPGGGSSRPAGSPLHF